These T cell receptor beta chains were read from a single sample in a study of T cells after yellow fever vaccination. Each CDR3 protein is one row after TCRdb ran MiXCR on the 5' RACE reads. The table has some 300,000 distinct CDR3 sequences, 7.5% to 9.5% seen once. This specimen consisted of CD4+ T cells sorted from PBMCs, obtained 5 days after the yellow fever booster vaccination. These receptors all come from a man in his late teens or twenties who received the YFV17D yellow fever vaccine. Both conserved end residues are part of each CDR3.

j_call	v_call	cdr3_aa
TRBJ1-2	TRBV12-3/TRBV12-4	CASSLIGSVIGYTF
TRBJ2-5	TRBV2	CASSELQTQYF
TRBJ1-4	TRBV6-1	CASTEGYRGGEKLFF
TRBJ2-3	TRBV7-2	CASSSGTGRDTQYF
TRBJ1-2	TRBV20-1	CSSTGGRNLNYGYTF
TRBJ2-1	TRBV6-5	CASSSPGGASYNEQFF
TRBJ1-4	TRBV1	CTRKGDEKLFF
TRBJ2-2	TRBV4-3	CASSQGLSGGTYTGELFF
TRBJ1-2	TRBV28	CASSFYRSSNYGYTF
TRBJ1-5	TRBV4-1	CASSQDHLQGGDQPQHF
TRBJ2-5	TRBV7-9	CASSSGTGVGETQYF
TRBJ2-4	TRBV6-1	CASSVLTGALAKNIQYF
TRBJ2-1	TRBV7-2	CASSQTSGNELFF
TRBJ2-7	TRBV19	CASSIGRRSSYEQYF
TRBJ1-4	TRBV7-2	CASSPDGVHGGKLFF
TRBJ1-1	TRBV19	CASSPRGGTAFF
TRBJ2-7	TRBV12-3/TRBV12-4	CASSRDASYEQYF
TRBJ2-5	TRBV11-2	CASSSLRLRGRETQYF
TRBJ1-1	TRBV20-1	CSATTPGLRFTEAFF
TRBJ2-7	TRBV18	CASSPAGQAVLYEQYF